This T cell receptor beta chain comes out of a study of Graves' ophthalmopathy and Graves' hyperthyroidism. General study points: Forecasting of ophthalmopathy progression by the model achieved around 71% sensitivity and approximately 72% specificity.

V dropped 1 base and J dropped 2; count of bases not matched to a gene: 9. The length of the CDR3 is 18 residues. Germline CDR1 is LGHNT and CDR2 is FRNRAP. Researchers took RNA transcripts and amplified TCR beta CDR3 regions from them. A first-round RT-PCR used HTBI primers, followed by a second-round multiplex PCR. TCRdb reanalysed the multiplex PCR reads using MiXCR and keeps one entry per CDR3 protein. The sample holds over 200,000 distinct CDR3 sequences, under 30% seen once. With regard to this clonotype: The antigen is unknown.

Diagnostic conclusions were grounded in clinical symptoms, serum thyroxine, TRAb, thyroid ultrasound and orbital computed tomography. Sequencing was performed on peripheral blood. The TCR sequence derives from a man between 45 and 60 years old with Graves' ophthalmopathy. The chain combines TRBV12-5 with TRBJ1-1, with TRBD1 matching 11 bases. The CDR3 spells CASGLDRRDRGSNTEAFF. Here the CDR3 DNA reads TGTGCTAGTGGTTTGGACCGCCGGGACAGGGGGAGTAACACTGAAGCTTTCTTT.